This TCR beta chain was observed in a study of metastatic and nonmetastatic thyroid tumors. In the original analysis: Variation in CDR3 across clinicopathological groups served as the basis for constructing a distant-metastasis classifier in papillary thyroid cancer. TCRdb re-clonotyped the PCR reads through MiXCR. For this entry, the V and J calls and clone size follow TCRdb and not the study's own pipeline. The table lists around 41,000 clones, 28% of them singletons. Germline CDR1 SGHVS, CDR2 FQNEAQ. The CDR3 is 14 amino acids. Deletions cut 5 bases from V and 3 bases from J, with 13 bases between. No patient had received any treatment before thyroid surgery. Findings of the study overall: Within blood and tumor, benign nodules reportedly had significantly lower TCR beta diversity than malignant thyroid tumors did.

At least ten counts were recorded for this clone. The antigen remains unidentified. The chain combines TRBV7-8 with TRBJ1-1, with D unresolved. Material for sequencing was blood. The sequence came from a male donor with papillary thyroid cancer or a benign thyroid nodule (not recorded which). Some clones in this sample may be carry-over from other donors' samples. DNA of the CDR3: TGTGCCAGCAGCACCCAGGAGGCTTACACTGAAGCTTTCTTT. This codes for CASSTQEAYTEAFF.